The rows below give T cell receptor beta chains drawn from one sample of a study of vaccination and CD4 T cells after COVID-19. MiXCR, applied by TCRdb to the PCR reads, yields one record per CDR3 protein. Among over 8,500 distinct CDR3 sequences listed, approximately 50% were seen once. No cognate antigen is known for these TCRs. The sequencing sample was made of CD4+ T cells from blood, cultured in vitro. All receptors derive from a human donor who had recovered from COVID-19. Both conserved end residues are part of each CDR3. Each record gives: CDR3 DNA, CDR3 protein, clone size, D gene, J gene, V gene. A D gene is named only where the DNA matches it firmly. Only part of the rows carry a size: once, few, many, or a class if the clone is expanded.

TGTGCCAGCAGCCCAGGGGGCAGCAATCAGCCCCAGCATTTT CASSPGGSNQPQHF - TRBD1 TRBJ1-5 TRBV27
TGTGCCAGCAGCCAGGGACTAGCGGGAGGGCGGGAGACCCAGTACTTC CASSQGLAGGRETQYF few TRBD2 TRBJ2-5 TRBV7-2
TGCAGTGCTATGGACTGGAACACTGAAGCTTTCTTT CSAMDWNTEAFF - - TRBJ1-1 TRBV20-1
TGTGCCAGCAGCTTAGCGGGACCGGGGTACTTC CASSLAGPGYF once - TRBJ2-5 TRBV7-9
TGTGCCAGCAGCTTATGGGCCCTCTACGAGCAGTACTTC CASSLWALYEQYF few - TRBJ2-7 TRBV7-2
TGTGCCAGCATGGGTTGGGGGGGGCGCGAGACCCAGTACTTC CASMGWGGRETQYF few - TRBJ2-5 TRBV27
TGTGCCAGCAGCTTAGCTGATACCGGGGAGCTGTTTTTT CASSLADTGELFF - - TRBJ2-2 TRBV7-6
TGTGCCATCAGGGGGGATGGGACAGGGCTCGAGCAGTACTTC CAIRGDGTGLEQYF - TRBD1 TRBJ2-7 TRBV10-3
TGCAGTGCCAACCCCGCCGGGCGCGATCAGCCCCAGCATTTT CSANPAGRDQPQHF few - TRBJ1-5 TRBV20-1
TGTGCCAGCAGCTACCTCTTGGGGGATGGCTACACCTTC CASSYLLGDGYTF - - TRBJ1-2 TRBV7-2
TGTGCCAGCCTGGGAGGGGGCAACGGGGAGCTGTTTTTT CASLGGGNGELFF few - TRBJ2-2 TRBV7-9
TGTGCCAGCAGGCAAACTAGCGGGAAGAACGAGCAGTACTTC CASRQTSGKNEQYF - TRBD2 TRBJ2-7 TRBV7-2
TGCAGTGCTAGATCAAGTTATAGCAATCAGCCCCAGCATTTT CSARSSYSNQPQHF - - TRBJ1-5 TRBV20-1
TGTGCCAGGGGGGGGGCCGTCTACGAGCAGTACTTC CARGGAVYEQYF once - TRBJ2-7 TRBV27
TGTGCCACCAGTGATCATCCTCAACAGACCCAGTACTTC CATSDHPQQTQYF few - TRBJ2-5 TRBV24-1
TGTGCCAGCAGCTTAAGTGGAAAGACCCAGTACTTC CASSLSGKTQYF few - TRBJ2-5 TRBV7-3
TGTGCCAGCAGTTTCCCCCATAGCGGCTACACCTTC CASSFPHSGYTF - - TRBJ1-2 TRBV28
TGCAGTGCTTGTCACAGGGGGACCGTTAATCAGCCCCAGCATTTT CSACHRGTVNQPQHF - TRBD1 TRBJ1-5 TRBV20-1
TGTGCCATCAAGGGGTCGGGCAACGAGCAGTACTTC CAIKGSGNEQYF - - TRBJ2-7 TRBV10-3
TGTGCCACCAGCAGAGGAGGGACAGGGCGGAACACCATATATTTT CATSRGGTGRNTIYF - TRBD1 TRBJ1-3 TRBV15
TGCAGTGCCCGGGGGCGGGGGAGCTCCTACGAGCAGTACTTC CSARGRGSSYEQYF - - TRBJ2-7 TRBV20-1
TGTGCCAGCAGCTTAAGCATAGGGGCGAGCGGCTACACCTTC CASSLSIGASGYTF - - TRBJ1-2 TRBV5-5
TGTGCCAGCAGCTTCACTAGCGGGCTTACCTACGAGCAGTACTTC CASSFTSGLTYEQYF once TRBD2 TRBJ2-7 TRBV7-3
TGTGCCACCAGTGATGCCGGGACCCTCGGGGAGACCCAGTACTTC CATSDAGTLGETQYF - - TRBJ2-5 TRBV24-1
TGCAGTGCCCTCGGGGACAGGGCGGTTGGCTACACCTTC CSALGDRAVGYTF - TRBD1 TRBJ1-2 TRBV20-1
TGCAGTGTCAGACCTTCAGATACGCAGTATTTT CSVRPSDTQYF - - TRBJ2-3 TRBV20-1
TGTGCCAGCAGGGGGACACACCAAGAGACCCAGTACTTC CASRGTHQETQYF - - TRBJ2-5 TRBV6-1
TGTGCCAGCACCAACTACAGGGGGCGCGGTTCCTACGAGCAGTACTTC CASTNYRGRGSYEQYF - TRBD1 TRBJ2-7 TRBV7-2
TGTGCCAGCAGCCCCTTCCATGAGCAGTTCTTC CASSPFHEQFF - - TRBJ2-1 TRBV28
TGCAGCGTGGACTCCCTTCGGGGGGTAGGTGGCTACACCTTC CSVDSLRGVGGYTF - - TRBJ1-2 TRBV29-1
TGTGCCAGCAGAGACAGGGTTGACGGCTACACCTTC CASRDRVDGYTF - TRBD1 TRBJ1-2 TRBV6-1
TGTGCCAGCAGCCGCGACAGGGGGATATTCCCCCAGCATTTT CASSRDRGIFPQHF few TRBD1 TRBJ1-5 TRBV28
TGCAGTGCTAACCGGGACTGGAACACTGAAGCTTTCTTT CSANRDWNTEAFF - - TRBJ1-1 TRBV20-1
TGTGCCACCAGCGGGCTAGGACGCCGCAATCAGCCCCAGCATTTT CATSGLGRRNQPQHF - - TRBJ1-5 TRBV15
TGTGCCAGCAGTGATCAGGGGATCGGCAATCAGCCCCAGCATTTT CASSDQGIGNQPQHF - - TRBJ1-5 TRBV2
TGTGCCAGCAGTTACACCCAAGCTTTCTTT CASSYTQAFF - - TRBJ1-1 TRBV28
TGTGCCAGCAGCTTAGTCGGGTACACTGAAGCTTTCTTT CASSLVGYTEAFF - - TRBJ1-1 TRBV7-2
TGTGCCAGCAGCTTCGCAGGGCCCTACGAGCAGTACTTC CASSFAGPYEQYF - - TRBJ2-7 TRBV7-2
TGTGCCAGCAGCTCCCCCCGCGCAGGACAGCCCCAGCATTTT CASSSPRAGQPQHF - - TRBJ1-5 TRBV28
TGTGCCAGCAGTTTAGGTCGGGGAAGCTCCTACGAGCAGTACTTC CASSLGRGSSYEQYF - - TRBJ2-7 TRBV28
TGCAGTGCTAGAGATCAGGGGGCAGGAGAGACCCAGTACTTC CSARDQGAGETQYF - TRBD1 TRBJ2-5 TRBV20-1
TGTGCCAGCAGTATACGGACTAGCGGTACAGATACGCAGTATTTT CASSIRTSGTDTQYF - TRBD2 TRBJ2-3 TRBV27
TGCAGTGCTAGAGCAGGGAGGGATCAGCCCCAGCATTTT CSARAGRDQPQHF medium-sized - TRBJ1-5 TRBV20-1
TGCAGTGCTAGGGAGGGCATAGACTATGGCTACACCTTC CSAREGIDYGYTF few - TRBJ1-2 TRBV20-1
TGTGCCAGCAGCGCACGACTAGCGGGAGGGGGCGAGCAGTACTTC CASSARLAGGGEQYF - TRBD2 TRBJ2-7 TRBV7-2
TGTGCCAGCAGTTACCGTCCCCCCGATCAGCCCCAGCATTTT CASSYRPPDQPQHF - - TRBJ1-5 TRBV6-2/TRBV6-3
TGCAGTGCCTCTGGCAGGGGGCATTCACCCCTCCACTTT CSASGRGHSPLHF few TRBD1 TRBJ1-6 TRBV20-1
TGTGCCACCAGTGAGGCCACAGATACGCAGTATTTT CATSEATDTQYF - - TRBJ2-3 TRBV24-1
TGCAGTGCTCCTCAACGGACAGGCCTTTATCAGCCCCAGCATTTT CSAPQRTGLYQPQHF few TRBD1 TRBJ1-5 TRBV20-1
TGCAGTGCTAGAAGACAGGGTAGGGGGGGACAGCCCCAGCATTTT CSARRQGRGGQPQHF few TRBD1 TRBJ1-5 TRBV20-1